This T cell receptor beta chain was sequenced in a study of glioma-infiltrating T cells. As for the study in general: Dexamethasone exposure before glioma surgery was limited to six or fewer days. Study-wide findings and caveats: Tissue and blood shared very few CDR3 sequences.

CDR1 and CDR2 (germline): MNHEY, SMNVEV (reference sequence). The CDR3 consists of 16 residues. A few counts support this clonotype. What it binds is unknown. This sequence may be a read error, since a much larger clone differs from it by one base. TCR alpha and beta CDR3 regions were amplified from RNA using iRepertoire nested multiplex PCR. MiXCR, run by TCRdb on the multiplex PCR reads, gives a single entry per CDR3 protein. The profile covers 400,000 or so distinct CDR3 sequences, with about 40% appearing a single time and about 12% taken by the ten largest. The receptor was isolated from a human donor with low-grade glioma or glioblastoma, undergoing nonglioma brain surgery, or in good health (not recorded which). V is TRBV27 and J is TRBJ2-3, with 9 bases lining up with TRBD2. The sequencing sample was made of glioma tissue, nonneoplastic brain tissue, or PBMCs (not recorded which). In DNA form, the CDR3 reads TGTGCCAGCAGTTCCTTAGGAGCGGGAGGCACAGATGCGCAGTATTTT. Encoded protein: CASSSLGAGGTDAQYF.